This TCR beta chain came from a study of shared clonotypes between healthy human individuals (TCRdb year 2020). Study-level background: The cohort comprised a couple of women and a few men aged 18 to 49 years. For each donor, CD4 naive and CD4 memory were each given three plates, CD8 naive was given two plates, and CD8 memory was given one plate. To estimate repertoire size and how much clonotype sharing occurs between individuals, the study deeply sequenced the blood TCR repertoires of five healthy adults. Different laboratories and diverse techniques were used to prepare libraries and sequence TCR repertoires, to increase sequencing depth and limit assay-specific biases. Per donor, leukapheresis produced somewhere between about 0.94 and 10 billion PBMCs. Summary of the overall study and its limitations: Based on pairwise subsampling, the degree of clonotype sharing among donors was expected to be affected by sequencing depth. Even with the large sequencing depth, rarefaction of the sorted-subset datasets indicated that sequencing was incomplete. Sampling was restricted to blood, and TCR repertoires in tissue are likely to differ from TCR repertoires in blood. Because the study included only a small number of donors, the genetic and exposure-history diversity represented was limited. Naive subsets generally had larger estimated clonotype richness than memory subsets did. Approximately 5% of naive CD4, around 3.5% of naive CD8, 2.3% of memory CD4, and 0.4% of memory CD8 clonotypes were shared across a few donors. Higher generation probabilities were observed for clonotypes shared by all four sorted-subset donors than for non-shared clonotypes.

TCR CDR3 regions were amplified from genomic DNA by multiplex PCR using the deep immunoSEQ assay. Genomic DNA extracted from each cell subset was distributed evenly over all wells of several immunoSEQ 96-well plates, and each plate served as one replicate. For sorted subsets, around 200 ng genomic DNA, equal to 30,000 or so T cell genomes, was loaded into each replicate PCR. Purified libraries were measured with a Qubit 3.0 fluorometer, size-checked on a Bioanalyzer 2100, and measured again with the KAPA Library Quantification kit. A separate single-read 150-cycle Illumina NextSeq 550 flow cell was used to sequence each immunoSEQ 96-well plate. The original pipeline was this. Because the immunoSEQ output held only junctional sequences and lacked quality scores, the filtering could not match the filtering applied to full-length reads. To assign V/J genes and CDR3, sequences were annotated using PyIR, a Python wrapper for IgBLAST v1.9, with IMGT germline references. Reads with weak V/J assignments (E-value above 1e-6), missing CDR3, stop codons, out-of-frame junctions, or ambiguous translated residues were removed. V3J clonotypes were defined as sequences sharing the same inferred V gene, J gene, and CDR3 amino acid sequence. Percentage overlap between repertoires was calculated by dividing the number of shared unique clonotypes by the size of the smaller repertoire. Repertoire richness was assessed with RTK rarefaction, the Chao1 estimator, and Recon v2.1 estimates of unobserved clonotypes. Generation probabilities for all TCRbeta clonotypes obtained by the gDNA method from a few donors were computed using OLGA. This immuneACCESS table, as held by TCRdb, lists in-frame sequences with V and J called but not all clones. Of the missing ones, under half trace to an unresolved V gene in checked studies; the others have no known cause. The D gene and trimming were derived from the DNA, and the V and J assignments and clone size from that table. For this sample there are roughly 1,500,000 clones; approximately 98% appear just once. In total, the top ten clones hold roughly 0.45% of the sample.

This clone appeared once. The clone's antigen remains unknown. Qualities for individual bases were not recorded, and no much larger clone is one base off. Donors were healthy HIV-negative adults with no recently reported acute infections or vaccinations. Only Caucasian adults living in Nashville, Tennessee, USA were represented among the donors. CD4+ T cells were enriched by magnetic negative selection; naive cells were then positively selected on CD45RA, and the negative fraction formed the memory subset. Blood was collected by leukapheresis, and PBMCs were isolated by Ficoll-Histopaque density gradient centrifugation and then cryopreserved in liquid nitrogen vapor phase. Analytical flow cytometry was used to check the purity and quantity of every magnetically sorted T cell population. Genomic DNA was isolated from each sorted fraction and quantified by UV absorbance on a Nanodrop 2000c. This receptor was taken from a man under 40 in good health. Sequencing was carried out using naive CD4+ T cells sorted from blood. The cell subset or site label corresponds to: CD45RA+ positively selected.

The DNA sequence is given as TGTGCCAGCAGTTTAGGGGGTCCGAACACTGAAGCTTTCTTT. Its product reads: CASSLGGPNTEAFF. The chain was built from TRBV28 and TRBJ1-1, with TRBD1 as a weak D call on 5 bases. The CDR3 contains 14 residues, cysteine and phenylalanine counted. Only the CDR3 part of the read is kept: 42 bases, read in frame from the first base. The germline V gene specifies MDHEN as CDR1 and SYDVKM as CDR2. V is cut by 2 bases and J by 1 base, and the space between the germline ends is 8 bases.